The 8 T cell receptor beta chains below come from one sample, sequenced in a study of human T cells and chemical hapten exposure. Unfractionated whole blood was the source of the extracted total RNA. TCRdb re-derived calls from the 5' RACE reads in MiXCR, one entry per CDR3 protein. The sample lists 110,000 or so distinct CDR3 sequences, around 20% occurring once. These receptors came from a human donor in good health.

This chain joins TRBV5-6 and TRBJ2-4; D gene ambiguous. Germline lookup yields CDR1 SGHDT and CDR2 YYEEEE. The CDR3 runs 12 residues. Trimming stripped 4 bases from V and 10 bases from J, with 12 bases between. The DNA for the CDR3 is TGTGCCAGCAGCAGTGGGGTAGCTATTCAGTACTTC. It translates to CASSSGVAIQYF. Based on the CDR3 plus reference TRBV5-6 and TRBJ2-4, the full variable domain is DAGVTQSPTHLIKTRGQQVTLRCSPKSGHDTVSWYQQALGQGPQFIFQYYEEEERQRGNFPDRFSGHQFPNYSSELNVNALLLGDSALYLCASSSGVAIQYFGAGTRLSVL.

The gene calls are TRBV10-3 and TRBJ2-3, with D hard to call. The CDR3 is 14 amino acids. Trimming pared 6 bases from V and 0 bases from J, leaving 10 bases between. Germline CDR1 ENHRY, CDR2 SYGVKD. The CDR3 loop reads CAIRPVASTDTQYF. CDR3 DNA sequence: TGTGCCATCAGGCCCGTGGCTAGCACAGATACGCAGTATTTT.

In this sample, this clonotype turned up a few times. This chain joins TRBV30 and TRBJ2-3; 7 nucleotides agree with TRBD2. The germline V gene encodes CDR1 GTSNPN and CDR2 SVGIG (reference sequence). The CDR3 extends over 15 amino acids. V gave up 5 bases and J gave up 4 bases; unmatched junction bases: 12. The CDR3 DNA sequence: TGTGCCTGGCGCGGGGAGCGGGATGGTTCAGATACGCAGTATTTT. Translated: CAWRGERDGSDTQYF.

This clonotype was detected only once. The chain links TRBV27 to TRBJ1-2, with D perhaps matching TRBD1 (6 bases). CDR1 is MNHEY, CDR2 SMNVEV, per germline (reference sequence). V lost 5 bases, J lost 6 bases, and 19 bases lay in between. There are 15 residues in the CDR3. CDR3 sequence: CASSRQGRSADGYTF. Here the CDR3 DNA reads TGTGCCAGCAGTCGCCAGGGGCGCTCTGCGGATGGCTACACCTTC.

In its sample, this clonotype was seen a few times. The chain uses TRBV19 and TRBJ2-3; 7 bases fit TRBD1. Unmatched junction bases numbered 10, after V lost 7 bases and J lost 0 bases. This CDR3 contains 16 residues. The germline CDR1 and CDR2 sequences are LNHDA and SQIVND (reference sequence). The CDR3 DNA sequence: TGTGCCAGTACTAGGGGGCAGTCCTCTAGCACAGATACGCAGTATTTT. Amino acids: CASTRGQSSSTDTQYF.

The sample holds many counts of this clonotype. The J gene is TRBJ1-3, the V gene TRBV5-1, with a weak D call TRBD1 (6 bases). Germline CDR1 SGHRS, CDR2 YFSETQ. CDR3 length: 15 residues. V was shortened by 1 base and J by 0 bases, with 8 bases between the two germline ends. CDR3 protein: CASSLTGNSGNTIYF. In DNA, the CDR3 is TGCGCCAGCAGCTTGACAGGGAACTCTGGAAACACCATATATTTT.

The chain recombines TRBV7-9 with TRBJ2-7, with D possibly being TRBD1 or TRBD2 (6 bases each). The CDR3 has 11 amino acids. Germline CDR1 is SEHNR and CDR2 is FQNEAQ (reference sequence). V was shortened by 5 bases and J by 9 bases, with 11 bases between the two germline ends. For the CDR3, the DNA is TGTGCCAGCAGCACGGGGGCGAGGCAGTACTTC. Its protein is CASSTGARQYF.

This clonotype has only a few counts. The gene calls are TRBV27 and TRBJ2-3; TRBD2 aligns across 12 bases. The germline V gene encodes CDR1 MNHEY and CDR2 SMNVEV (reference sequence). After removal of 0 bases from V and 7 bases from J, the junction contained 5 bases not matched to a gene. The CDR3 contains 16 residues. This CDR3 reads CASSLSTSGRMNTQYF. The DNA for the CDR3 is TGTGCCAGCAGTTTATCTACTAGCGGGAGGATGAATACGCAGTATTTT.